These 13 T cell receptor beta chains originate from one sample sequenced in a study of shared clonotypes between healthy human individuals. TCRdb's table, derived via immunoSEQ multiplex PCR, lists solely in-frame clones and lacks some. The sample contains 850,000 to 1,200,000 clones, about 76% of which appear only once. The sequenced sample was memory CD4+ T cells sorted from blood. Subset defined: CD45RA-negative fraction. Receptors originate from a young man in good health.

This clone was detected only a few times. This chain links TRBV19 with TRBJ1-5; the D is unclear. Germline values: CDR1 LNHDA, CDR2 SQIVND (reference sequence). Trimming removed 4 bases from V and 1 base from J, with 11 bases in between. The CDR3 contains 15 residues. CDR3 sequence (DNA): TGTGCCAGTAGTACAGTAGGAAGAAGCAATCAGCCCCAGCATTTT. Translating gives CASSTVGRSNQPQHF.

The chain links TRBV4-3 to TRBJ2-4; no firm D call. This CDR3 is built from 15 residues. Trimming took off 3 bases at V and 1 base at J, with 10 bases between the two ends. CDR1 is LGHNA and CDR2 is YSLEER in the germline V gene. The CDR3 region has the DNA TGCGCCAGCAGCCATGCTTTTGCGGCCAAAAACATTCAGTACTTC. Its protein product is CASSHAFAAKNIQYF.

The chain carries TRBV30 and TRBJ1-1; D call uncertain. Trimming took 0 bases from V and 1 from J, leaving 6 bases between them. From germline, CDR1 is GTSNPN and CDR2 SVGIG (reference sequence). The CDR3 covers 13 residues. The CDR3 here is CAWSVDPNTEAFF. The CDR3 DNA is TGTGCCTGGAGTGTAGACCCGAACACTGAAGCTTTCTTT.

V and J are TRBV19 and TRBJ1-1; unclear D gene. The length of the CDR3 is 13 residues. The germline gives CDR1 LNHDA, CDR2 SQIVND (reference sequence). Trimming pared 7 bases from V and 0 bases from J, leaving 9 bases between. The CDR3: CASTSGLNTEAFF. In DNA form, the CDR3 reads TGTGCCAGTACCTCGGGATTGAACACTGAAGCTTTCTTT.

The chain carries TRBV7-9 and TRBJ2-1; 8 nucleotides line up with TRBD2. From germline, CDR1 is SEHNR and CDR2 FQNEAQ (reference sequence). CDR3 size: 17 residues. Trimming took 3 bases from V and 8 from J; bases not matched to a gene: 15. The CDR3 nucleotides are TGTGCCAGCAGCTTGAGGGTAGCGGGGTTTTTTATGGATGAGCAGTTCTTC. It specifies CASSLRVAGFFMDEQFF. The variable domain in full, with the rest retrieved from reference TRBV7-9 and TRBJ2-1, is DTGVSQNPRHKITKRGQNVTFRCDPISEHNRLYWYRQTLGQGPEFLTYFQNEAQLEKSRLLSDRFSAERPKGSFSTLEIQRTEQGDSAMYLCASSLRVAGFFMDEQFFGPGTRLTVL.

The chain has TRBV5-6 and TRBJ1-2; unclear D gene. There are 14 residues in the CDR3. Trimming shortened V by 1 base and J by 3 bases, and 10 bases separated the two germline ends. Germline values: CDR1 SGHDT, CDR2 YYEEEE. The CDR3: CASSLWWVYYGYTF. In DNA, the CDR3 is TGTGCCAGCAGCTTGTGGTGGGTCTACTATGGCTACACCTTC.

The V and J genes are TRBV11-2 and TRBJ1-1, with unresolved D. CDR1 is SGHAT, CDR2 FQNNGV, per germline. CDR3 length: 11 residues. Trimming removed 7 bases at V and 2 bases at J, with 5 bases between. The CDR3 region has the DNA TGTGCCAGCACCGTTAACACTGAAGCTTTCTTT. Its translation is CASTVNTEAFF.

The rearrangement links TRBV7-2 to TRBJ1-6; maybe TRBD1 (6 bases). Germline CDR1 and CDR2: SGHTA and FQGNSA. The V end lost 6 bases, the J end lost 7 bases, and 13 bases lay between the germline ends. CDR3 length equals 14 residues. CDR3 residues: CASSYREGNSPLHF. The CDR3, as DNA: TGTGCCAGCAGTTACAGGGAGGGGAATTCACCCCTCCACTTT.

Only one count was recorded for this clone. Other DNA sequences from this sample encode an identical CDR3 as well. The chain links TRBV6-5 to TRBJ2-7, with 10 bases aligning to TRBD2. The CDR3 is 13 residues long. V lost 7 bases and J lost 4; bases outside the gene matches: 4. The germline gives CDR1 MNHEY, CDR2 SVGAGI. CDR3 region: CASTPGLAYEQYF. The DNA for the CDR3 is TGTGCCAGCACCCCGGGACTAGCGTACGAGCAGTACTTC.

The gene calls are TRBV30 and TRBJ2-5; the D call may be TRBD1 or TRBD2 (5 bases each). This CDR3 contains 13 residues. Trimming cost V 1 base and J 4 bases, with 10 bases left between them. Looked up from germline, CDR1 is GTSNPN and CDR2 is SVGIG (reference sequence). This chain's CDR3 is CAWSGGDGETQYF. CDR3 sequence (DNA): TGTGCCTGGAGTGGAGGGGATGGAGAGACCCAGTACTTC.

The genes are TRBV4-3 and TRBJ2-3; 7 nucleotides line up with TRBD2. CDR1 is LGHNA, CDR2 YSLEER, per germline. After removal of 4 bases from V and 4 bases from J, the junction contained 2 bases not matched to a gene. The CDR3 has 13 residues. The CDR3 is CASSLSGADTQYF. CDR3 coding DNA: TGCGCCAGCAGCCTAAGCGGGGCAGATACGCAGTATTTT.

In this sample, this clone turned up once. The chain couples TRBV10-2 to TRBJ2-1; TRBD2 agrees at 8 bases. This CDR3 region has 13 residues. Trimming removed 7 bases from V and 6 bases from J; junction bases left unmatched: 5. Germline V CDR1 and CDR2: WSHSY, SAAADI. The CDR3 nucleotides are TGCGCCAGCACAGCGGGAGTTGTCAATGAGCAGTTCTTC. It is translated as CASTAGVVNEQFF.

This chain links TRBV7-9 with TRBJ2-3; 7 bases are shared with TRBD2. The CDR3 has 16 residues. Germline-derived CDR1 and CDR2 are SEHNR and FQNEAQ (reference sequence). V was clipped by 5 bases and J by 0 bases; unmatched bases: 8. The CDR3 DNA is TGTGCCAGCAGCCGGAAGACTAGCTCTAGCACAGATACGCAGTATTTT. Translation gives CASSRKTSSSTDTQYF.